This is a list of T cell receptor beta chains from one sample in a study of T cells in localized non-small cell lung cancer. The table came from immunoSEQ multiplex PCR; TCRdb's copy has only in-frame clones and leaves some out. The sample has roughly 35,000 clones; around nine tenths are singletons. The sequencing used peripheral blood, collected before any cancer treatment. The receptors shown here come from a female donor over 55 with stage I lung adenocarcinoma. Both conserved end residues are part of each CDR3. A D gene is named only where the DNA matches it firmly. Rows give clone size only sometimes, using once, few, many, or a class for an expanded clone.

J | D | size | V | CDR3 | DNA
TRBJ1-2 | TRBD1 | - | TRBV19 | CASTPPPGQGRGGYTF | TGTGCCAGTACTCCTCCGCCGGGACAGGGCCGGGGTGGCTACACCTTC
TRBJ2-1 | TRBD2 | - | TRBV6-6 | CASSYSTSGPDNEQFF | TGTGCCAGCAGTTACTCCACTAGCGGGCCCGACAATGAGCAGTTCTTC
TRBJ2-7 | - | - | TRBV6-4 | CASSFGQPAWEQYF | TGTGCCAGCAGCTTTGGACAGCCCGCTTGGGAGCAGTACTTC
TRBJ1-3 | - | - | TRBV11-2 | CASSLMRGSGNTIYF | TGTGCCAGCAGCTTAATGCGGGGAAGTGGAAACACCATATATTTT
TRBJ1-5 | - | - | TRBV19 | CASSGSNQPQHF | TGTGCCAGTAGTGGGAGTAATCAGCCCCAGCATTTT
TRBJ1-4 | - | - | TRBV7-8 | CASSPWTATNEKLFF | TGTGCCAGCAGCCCCTGGACAGCAACTAATGAAAAACTGTTTTTT
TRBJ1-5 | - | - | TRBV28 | CASRWAGLNQPQHF | TGTGCCAGCCGATGGGCGGGGTTGAATCAGCCCCAGCATTTT
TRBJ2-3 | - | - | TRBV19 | CASSPWSGGAIDTQYF | TGTGCCAGTTCCCCATGGTCAGGAGGGGCCATAGATACGCAGTATTTT
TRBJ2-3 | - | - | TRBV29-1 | CSVEVAGGDTQYF | TGCAGCGTTGAAGTCGCCGGTGGGGATACGCAGTATTTT
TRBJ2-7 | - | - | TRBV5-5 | CASSLDGNSYEQYF | TGTGCCAGCAGCTTGGACGGGAACTCCTACGAGCAGTACTTC
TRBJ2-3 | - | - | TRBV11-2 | CASSPWTSSTDTQYF | TGTGCCAGCAGCCCTTGGACTTCTAGCACAGATACGCAGTATTTT
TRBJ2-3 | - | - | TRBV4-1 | CASSPYVVAVSRGTDTQYF | TGCGCCAGCAGCCCTTATGTGGTAGCGGTTTCACGTGGCACAGATACGCAGTATTTT
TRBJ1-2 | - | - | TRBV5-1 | CASSLVGWGDGYTF | TGCGCCAGCAGCTTGGTAGGCTGGGGGGACGGCTACACCTTC
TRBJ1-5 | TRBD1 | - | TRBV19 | CASSSDRGINQPQHF | TGTGCCAGTAGTTCGGACAGGGGGATTAATCAGCCCCAGCATTTT
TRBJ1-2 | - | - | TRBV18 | CASSPPEAARGYTF | TGTGCCAGCTCACCGCCAGAGGCCGCGAGGGGCTACACCTTC
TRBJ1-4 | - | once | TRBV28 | CASRDRDLGNEKLFF | TGTGCCAGCAGGGACCGGGACCTGGGTAATGAAAAACTGTTTTTT
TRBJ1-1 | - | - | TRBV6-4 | CASTLELGTEAFF | TGTGCCAGCACCCTTGAGTTAGGGACTGAAGCTTTCTTT
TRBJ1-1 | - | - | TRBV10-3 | CAISTGSNTEAFF | TGTGCCATCAGTACAGGGTCTAACACTGAAGCTTTCTTT
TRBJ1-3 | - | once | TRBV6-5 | CASSSAPSGNTIYF | TGTGCCAGCAGTTCGGCCCCCTCTGGAAACACCATATATTTT
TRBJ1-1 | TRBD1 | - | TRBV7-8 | CASSLVRSGGTEAFF | TGTGCCAGCAGCTTAGTTCGGTCAGGGGGGACTGAAGCTTTCTTT
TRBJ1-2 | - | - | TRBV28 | CASTLAPAQTYGYTF | TGTGCCAGCACCCTTGCCCCAGCACAGACCTATGGCTACACCTTC
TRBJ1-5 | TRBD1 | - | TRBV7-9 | CASSFETGRDSNQPQHF | TGTGCCAGCAGCTTTGAGACAGGGAGGGATAGCAATCAGCCCCAGCATTTT
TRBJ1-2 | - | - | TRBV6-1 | CASRSGTYTF | TGTGCCAGCAGATCCGGGACATACACCTTC
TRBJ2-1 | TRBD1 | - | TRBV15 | CATSRIDRDRINEQFF | TGTGCCACCAGCAGAATCGACCGGGACAGGATCAATGAGCAGTTCTTC
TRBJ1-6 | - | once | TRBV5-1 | CASRKQGGADSPLHF | TGCGCCAGCAGAAAACAAGGGGGGGCCGATTCACCCCTCCACTTT
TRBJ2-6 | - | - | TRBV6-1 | CASSLHVSGANVLTF | TGTGCCAGCAGTTTACACGTCTCTGGGGCCAACGTCCTGACTTTC
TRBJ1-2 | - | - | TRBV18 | CASSPQGWGYTF | TGTGCCAGCTCACCACAGGGTTGGGGCTACACCTTC
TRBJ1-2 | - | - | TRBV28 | CASSSPSNLGGYTF | TGTGCCAGCAGTTCTCCGTCCAACCTGGGTGGCTACACCTTC
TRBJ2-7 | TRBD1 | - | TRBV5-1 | CASSGGQGFSYEQYF | TGCGCCAGCAGCGGGGGACAGGGTTTTTCCTACGAGCAGTACTTC
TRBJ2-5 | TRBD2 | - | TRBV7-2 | CASSPQSGGTQTQYF | TGTGCCAGCAGCCCTCAAAGCGGGGGGACCCAGACCCAGTACTTC
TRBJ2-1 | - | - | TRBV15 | CATSARRYNEQFF | TGTGCCACCAGCGCACGGCGCTACAATGAGCAGTTCTTC
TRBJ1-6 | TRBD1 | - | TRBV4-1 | CASSQEGQVNYNSPLHF | TGCGCCAGCAGCCAAGAAGGACAGGTCAACTATAATTCACCCCTCCACTTT
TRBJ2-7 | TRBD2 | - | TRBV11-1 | CASSSGLAGRKYEQYF | TGTGCCAGCAGCTCGGGACTAGCGGGGAGAAAATACGAGCAGTACTTC
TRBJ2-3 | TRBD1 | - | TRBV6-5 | CASSRGQGLEGTQYF | TGTGCCAGCAGCAGGGGACAGGGTCTCGAGGGTACGCAGTATTTT
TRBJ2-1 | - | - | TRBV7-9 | CASSLGRGRIFYEQFF | TGTGCCAGCAGCTTAGGGAGGGGGCGCATTTTCTATGAGCAGTTCTTC
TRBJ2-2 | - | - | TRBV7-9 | CASSPNGAGELFF | TGTGCCAGCAGCCCCAATGGCGCCGGGGAGCTGTTTTTT